The sequence of this T cell receptor beta chain was determined in a study of T-cell reconstitution after alpha-beta-depleted transplantation in children. The table lists this clonotype with many counts. Using unique molecular identifiers, the investigators prepared the TCRbeta library. TCRdb reprocessed the PCR reads via MiXCR and lists one record per CDR3 protein. In the table there are 240,000 or so distinct CDR3 sequences, 12% of which are singletons. The CDR3 runs 13 residues. Between the trimmed V and J ends, which lost 8 bases and 3 bases, there was a span of 11 bases. Germline-derived CDR1 and CDR2 are SGHTA and FQGNSA.

The sequencing used PBMCs from the stem cell graft donor, collected from the stem cell graft. This rearrangement joins TRBV7-2 to TRBJ2-4; D is possibly TRBD2 (6 bases). This TCR was sampled from a human donor who donated a stem cell graft to a child with acute lymphoblastic leukemia. The CDR3 nucleotides read TGTGCCAGCGGTTTGGGGGGCAAAAACATTCAGTACTTC. It is translated as CASGLGGKNIQYF.